The 12 T cell receptor beta chains presented below share a single source sample, sequenced in a study of shared clonotypes between healthy human individuals. Clones were sequenced by immunoSEQ multiplex PCR, and TCRdb holds only the in-frame ones, with some missing. The table has some 1,100,000 clones, about 80% seen once. Specimen: memory CD4+ T cells from PBMCs. The sample's subset: CD45RA-negative fraction. The receptor set was obtained from a man between 18 and 35 years old in good health. Some clones in this sample may be carry-over from other donors' samples.

The chain carries TRBV19 and TRBJ2-6; 10 bases align to TRBD1. Trimming at V came to 6 bases and at J to 2 bases, leaving 1 base not matched to a gene. CDR3 length equals 15 residues. CDR1 is LNHDA, CDR2 SQIVND, per germline (reference sequence). CDR3 residues: CASRGTGAGANVLTF. DNA of the CDR3: TGTGCCAGTAGGGGGACAGGGGCTGGGGCCAACGTCCTGACTTTC.

This sequence joins TRBV6-6 and TRBJ2-1; D remains ambiguous. Germline loops: CDR1 MNHNY, CDR2 SVGAGI (reference sequence). The CDR3 has 15 amino acids. V was shortened by 9 bases and J by 7 bases, with 22 bases between the two germline ends. The CDR3 loop reads CARTQTDFCRNEQFF. DNA of the CDR3: TGTGCCAGAACCCAAACCGACTTCTGCAGGAATGAGCAGTTCTTC.

V is TRBV11-3 and J is TRBJ2-3; D remains ambiguous. Germline-derived CDR1 and CDR2 are SGHNT and YENEEA. This CDR3 spans 14 amino acids. The V end was cut by 2 bases, the J end by 4 bases, with 10 bases between. Written as DNA, the CDR3 is TGTGCCAGCAGCTTAAGGAGCTACTCAGATACGCAGTATTTT. This gives the protein CASSLRSYSDTQYF.

This chain links TRBV10-2 with TRBJ2-2; 9 bases fit TRBD2. Losses at the gene ends were 4 bases for V and 5 bases for J; bases not matched to a gene: 5. Germline assignment: CDR1 WSHSY and CDR2 SAAADI. The CDR3 spans 15 residues. The CDR3 DNA sequence: TGCGCCAGCAGTGGAGCGGGAGGAAGGACCGGGGAGCTGTTTTTT. As protein: CASSGAGGRTGELFF.

The V gene is TRBV19, the J gene TRBJ2-5, with 8 bases aligning to TRBD1. V gave up 6 bases and J gave up 5 bases; unmatched junction bases: 8. Germline CDR1 LNHDA, CDR2 SQIVND (reference sequence). The CDR3 length is 14 residues. CDR3 residues: CASSTQGARETQYF. CDR3 DNA: TGTGCCAGTAGCACGCAGGGGGCACGGGAGACCCAGTACTTC.

This chain uses TRBV4-2 with TRBJ2-7, with 12 bases aligning to TRBD2. Germline V gene lookup returns CDR1 LGHNA and CDR2 YNFKEQ. This CDR3 has 15 residues. Trimming took 4 bases from V and 7 from J; bases not matched to a gene: 8. CDR3 loop: CASSRKLAGGQEQYF. As DNA, the CDR3 is TGTGCCAGCAGCCGAAAACTAGCGGGAGGTCAGGAGCAGTACTTC.

This sequence joins TRBV5-6 and TRBJ2-7; 10 nucleotides line up with TRBD1. The germline V gene encodes CDR1 SGHDT and CDR2 YYEEEE. CDR3 length equals 15 residues. The J segment lost 3 bases and the V segment lost 1 base, leaving 4 bases of the junction unmatched. CDR3 in amino acids: CASSLKRTGGYEQYF. The DNA for the CDR3 is TGTGCCAGCAGCTTGAAGAGGACAGGGGGCTACGAGCAGTACTTC.

V usage is TRBV6-6 and J usage is TRBJ2-3; perhaps TRBD1 as D (6 bases). Trimming pared 10 bases from V and 1 base from J, leaving 12 bases between. The germline CDR1 and CDR2 sequences are MNHNY and SVGAGI (reference sequence). The CDR3 totals 13 residues. CDR3 coding DNA: TGTGCCATACGGGCAGGGGGCACAGATACGCAGTATTTT. Amino acids: CAIRAGGTDTQYF.

The chain links TRBV28 to TRBJ1-4; 7 bases map to TRBD1. The CDR3 spans 14 residues. J lost 7 bases, V lost 4 bases, and 6 bases had no gene match. Germline V gene lookup returns CDR1 MDHEN and CDR2 SYDVKM. The CDR3 region is CASSSGQVFEKLFF. Written as DNA, the CDR3 is TGTGCCAGCAGTTCCGGACAGGTTTTTGAAAAACTGTTTTTT. The full variable domain, its missing parts supplied by reference TRBV28 and TRBJ1-4, is DVKVTQSSRYLVKRTGEKVFLECVQDMDHENMFWYRQDPGLGLRLIYFSYDVKMKEKGDIPEGYSVSREKKERFSLILESASTNQTSMYLCASSSGQVFEKLFFGSGTQLSVL.

Remarks on this clone: The junction differs from germline at one of its ends, possibly a read error. The chain joins TRBV5-1 to TRBJ2-7, with TRBD2 matching over 8 bases. The CDR3 runs 14 residues. The germline V gene encodes CDR1 SGHRS and CDR2 YFSETQ. The DNA of the CDR3 is TGCGCCAGCAGACTAGGCGGGGGGTCCTCCGAGCAGTACTTC. Translated: CASRLGGGSSEQYF.

This sequence joins TRBV5-1 and TRBJ1-1; 8 bases are a match to TRBD1. Per the germline V gene, CDR1 is SGHRS and CDR2 is YFSETQ. CDR3 length: 14 amino acids. V lost 6 bases to trimming and J lost 2 bases; unmatched junction nucleotides: 6. The CDR3 region is CASTPGQGNTEAFF. DNA for the CDR3: TGCGCCAGCACCCCCGGACAGGGAAACACTGAAGCTTTCTTT.

This chain links TRBV5-1 with TRBJ1-1; weak D call: TRBD1 (6 bases). Germline-derived CDR1 and CDR2 are SGHRS and YFSETQ. V gave up 2 bases and J gave up 2 bases, with 13 bases separating them. This CDR3 has 15 amino acids. CDR3 loop: CASSFGTFPNTEAFF. The CDR3 DNA reads TGCGCCAGCAGCTTCGGGACATTTCCTAACACTGAAGCTTTCTTT.